This record looks at one T cell receptor beta chain sequence and its context. Its antigen remains undetermined. No base qualities exist here, and no much larger clone lies one base off it. This sample was taken from a study of radiation and T cells in renal cell carcinoma (TCRdb year 2020). Broadly, across the study: The samples were drawn from a clinical trial, where primary renal cell carcinomas were treated with 15 Gy of stereotactic body radiation therapy and then removed by nephrectomy 4 weeks afterward. Across all 50 or so samples, 3.8 million or so unique CDR3 nucleotide sequences encoding about 2.4 million unique CDR3 amino acid sequences were identified. In total, about 50 samples, comprising approximately 26 tumors and some 27 peripheral blood samples, were subjected to TCR beta sequencing.

Following the manufacturer's recommendations, the immunoSEQ kit was used to generate TCR beta libraries from genomic DNA. For library preparation, a first multiplex PCR was performed with proprietary primers, followed by a second PCR in which unique barcodes were added, and bead cleanups were performed after each round. A kit-provided positive control reaction and a negative control reaction were included in every sample batch. The final libraries were assessed on an Agilent 4200 TapeStation D1000 ScreenTape, pooled by volume, and quantified by qPCR. Sequencing was performed on an Illumina NextSeq500 with a MidOutput 150-cycle cartridge, and 156 Read1 and 15 Index1 cycles were run with kit custom primers. The pooled library was loaded at roughly 0.96 pM, with a 20% PhiX control spiked in. Per the source publication's procedure: Vendor-processed data were analyzed in R, and a clonotype was defined as all T cells sharing the same CDR3 nucleotide sequence. For clone abundance analyses, frequencies were normalized to the 10,000 most abundant clones per sample. Public T cell clones, averaging fewer than five per sample, were removed before analysis. Tumor-enriched and baseline blood-enriched clonotypes were defined by at least a 32-fold difference in abundance between compartments. Clonotypes expanded or contracted between blood time points were identified with a beta-binomial differential abundance model. Tumor-blood repertoire similarity was measured with the Baroni-Urbani and Buser coefficient, and group comparisons used two-tailed Wilcoxon tests in R. The immuneACCESS repertoire file appears here via TCRdb, limited to in-frame rearrangements. These files lack a portion of the clones; in checked studies, under half of the deficit traces to unresolved V genes, and the cause of the others is not known. The V and J calls and clone size are taken from that table; D and trimming were inferred from the DNA. In this sample the table shows about 140,000 clones, 70% to 90% of which occur a single time. Together, the top ten hold around 21% of the sample.

The time point label on this specimen signifies: baseline pretreatment blood. According to the study, the label for this sample's treatment or condition signals: 15 Gy SBRT to primary tumor, nephrectomy 4 weeks later. To follow tumor-enriched clonotypes, serial peripheral blood was collected from radiation-treated patients at baseline and at 2 weeks and 4 weeks after SBRT. Every patient's renal cell carcinoma showed clear cell pathology. The QIAamp DNA Blood Mini Kit (Qiagen) was used to prepare genomic DNA for TCR sequencing. Only samples passing all quality control checks were included in the analyses. CDR1 and CDR2 are read off the germline V gene as KGHSH and LQKENI. V and J are truncated by 6 bases and 6 bases respectively, leaving an intervening sequence of 14 bases. The CDR3 covers 14 residues, taking in both the cysteine and the phenylalanine. Solely the CDR3 DNA is kept, with 42 bases framed from the first base.

General conclusions and limits of the study: No pretreatment tumor biopsies were available, so the baseline intratumoral presence of clonotypes could not be determined. Because the trial had a single-armed design, the trial could not examine how radiation dose or scheduling affected the TCR repertoire. Tracking of blood repertoire dynamics stopped at about 4 weeks after treatment, with no follow-up past that point. Top tumor clonotypes rose in blood from baseline to 2 weeks post-radiation, then contracted by 4 weeks, suggesting transient expansion of tumor-resident clones.

The sequence joins TRBV18 to TRBJ1-4, with a tentative D gene TRBD1 over 6 matching bases. The origin of this receptor is a woman aged 45-59 years with renal cell carcinoma. This specimen consisted of blood, obtained from a patient whose treatment included radiotherapy and nephrectomy. The bases read TGTGCCAGCTCGCAACAGGGTATTCATGAAAAACTGTTTTTT. Protein translation: CASSQQGIHEKLFF.